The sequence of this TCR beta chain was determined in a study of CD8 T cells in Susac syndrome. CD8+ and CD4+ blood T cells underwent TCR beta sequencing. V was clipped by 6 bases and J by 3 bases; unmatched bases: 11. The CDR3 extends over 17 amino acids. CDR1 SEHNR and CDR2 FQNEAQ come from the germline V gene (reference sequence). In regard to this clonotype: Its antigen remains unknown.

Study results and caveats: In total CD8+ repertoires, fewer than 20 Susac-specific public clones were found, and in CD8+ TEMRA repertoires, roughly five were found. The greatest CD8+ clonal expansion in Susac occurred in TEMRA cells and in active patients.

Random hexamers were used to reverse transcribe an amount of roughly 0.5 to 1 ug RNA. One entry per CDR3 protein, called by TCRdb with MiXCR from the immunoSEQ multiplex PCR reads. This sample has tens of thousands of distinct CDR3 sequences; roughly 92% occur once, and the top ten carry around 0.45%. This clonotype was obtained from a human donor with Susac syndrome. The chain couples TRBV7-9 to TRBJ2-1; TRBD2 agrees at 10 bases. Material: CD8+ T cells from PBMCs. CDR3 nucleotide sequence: TGTGCCAGCAGACAGACAACCGGGACTAGCGTCTACAATGAGCAGTTCTTC. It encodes CASRQTTGTSVYNEQFF.